A selection of T cell receptor beta chains follows, all from one sample in a study of T cell repertoires in cytomegalovirus infection. TCRdb independently ran MiXCR on the reads; one entry per CDR3 protein. The sample gives about 740,000 distinct CDR3 sequences, 35% to 45% of which show up once; 2.5% to 3.5% is in the top ten. The specimen sequenced was PBMCs. These receptors all stem from a human donor in good health (CMV status not recorded). Some clones in this sample may be carry-over from other donors' samples. Each CDR3 is given with its conserved first and last residue. D genes are given only for firm matches. Size tells how often a clone was seen (once, few, many) or the class of an expanded clone, and some rows leave it out.

D gene: TRBD2; J gene: TRBJ2-1; V gene: TRBV7-9; clone size: NA; CDR3 protein: CASSLPPRLAGVKDEQFF; CDR3 DNA: TGTGCCAGCAGCTTACCCCCCAGACTAGCGGGAGTTAAGGATGAGCAGTTCTTC
D gene: NA; J gene: TRBJ1-2; V gene: TRBV5-1; clone size: NA; CDR3 protein: CASSLYPRDTANYGYTF; CDR3 DNA: TGCGCCAGCAGCTTGTATCCCCGGGACACGGCTAACTATGGCTACACCTTC
D gene: TRBD2; J gene: TRBJ2-1; V gene: TRBV6-8; clone size: NA; CDR3 protein: CASKGLALNDQFF; CDR3 DNA: TGTGCCAGCAAGGGACTAGCGCTTAATGATCAGTTCTTC
D gene: TRBD2; J gene: TRBJ2-5; V gene: TRBV5-6; clone size: NA; CDR3 protein: CASSLDLAVSMQETQYF; CDR3 DNA: TGTGCCAGCAGCTTGGACCTAGCGGTTTCGATGCAAGAGACCCAGTACTTC
D gene: NA; J gene: TRBJ1-2; V gene: TRBV7-2; clone size: many; CDR3 protein: CASNQGPNYGYTF; CDR3 DNA: TGTGCCAGCAACCAGGGACCTAACTATGGCTACACCTTC
D gene: TRBD2; J gene: TRBJ2-1; V gene: TRBV7-8; clone size: many; CDR3 protein: CASSLGTSGGLAHQFF; CDR3 DNA: TGTGCCAGCAGCTTAGGGACTAGCGGGGGGCTCGCTCATCAGTTCTTC
D gene: NA; J gene: TRBJ2-1; V gene: TRBV6-1; clone size: NA; CDR3 protein: CASSERTHLFYNEQFF; CDR3 DNA: TGTGCCAGCAGTGAAAGGACACACCTTTTCTACAATGAGCAGTTCTTC
D gene: TRBD1; J gene: TRBJ1-1; V gene: TRBV12-3/TRBV12-4; clone size: NA; CDR3 protein: CASSRLRPGQFLNTEAFF; CDR3 DNA: TGTGCCAGCAGCCGCCTTCGACCGGGACAGTTTTTGAACACTGAAGCTTTCTTT
D gene: NA; J gene: TRBJ1-6; V gene: TRBV28; clone size: many; CDR3 protein: CASSLRSGFRDNSPLHF; CDR3 DNA: TGTGCCAGCAGTTTACGTTCGGGGTTTAGGGATAATTCACCCCTCCACTTT
D gene: TRBD1; J gene: TRBJ2-1; V gene: TRBV27; clone size: NA; CDR3 protein: CASSHQKRTGGNEQFF; CDR3 DNA: TGTGCCAGCAGTCACCAGAAACGTACAGGGGGCAATGAGCAGTTCTTC
D gene: TRBD1; J gene: TRBJ2-7; V gene: TRBV29-1; clone size: NA; CDR3 protein: CSGLGQGAYEQYF; CDR3 DNA: TGCAGCGGGCTGGGACAGGGGGCTTACGAGCAGTACTTC
D gene: TRBD1; J gene: TRBJ1-5; V gene: TRBV12-3/TRBV12-4; clone size: few; CDR3 protein: CASSLDGQANQPQHF; CDR3 DNA: TGTGCCAGCAGTTTGGACGGACAGGCCAATCAGCCCCAGCATTTT
D gene: NA; J gene: TRBJ2-3; V gene: TRBV2; clone size: NA; CDR3 protein: CAILSDSSTDTQYF; CDR3 DNA: TGTGCCATCTTGTCTGATTCTAGCACAGATACGCAGTATTTT
D gene: NA; J gene: TRBJ2-1; V gene: TRBV4-1; clone size: few; CDR3 protein: CASSQDGRGDEQFF; CDR3 DNA: TGCGCCAGCAGCCAAGATGGTCGGGGCGATGAGCAGTTCTTC
D gene: NA; J gene: TRBJ2-2; V gene: TRBV2; clone size: few; CDR3 protein: CASSEAGAVTGELFF; CDR3 DNA: TGTGCCAGCAGTGAAGCGGGAGCGGTCACCGGGGAGCTGTTTTTT
D gene: NA; J gene: TRBJ2-2; V gene: TRBV15; clone size: NA; CDR3 protein: CATGSAKRSGELFF; CDR3 DNA: TGTGCCACCGGCAGCGCCAAAAGGAGCGGGGAGCTGTTTTTT
D gene: NA; J gene: TRBJ1-4; V gene: TRBV6-5; clone size: NA; CDR3 protein: CASRGVRPEKLFF; CDR3 DNA: TGTGCCAGCAGGGGAGTCAGACCAGAAAAACTGTTTTTT
D gene: TRBD1; J gene: TRBJ2-1; V gene: TRBV28; clone size: NA; CDR3 protein: CASSTTGGYYNEQFF; CDR3 DNA: TGTGCCAGCAGTACAACAGGGGGCTACTACAATGAGCAGTTCTTC
D gene: NA; J gene: TRBJ1-2; V gene: TRBV5-1; clone size: few; CDR3 protein: CASSDGQPRRGYTF; CDR3 DNA: TGCGCCAGCAGCGATGGACAGCCCCGAAGGGGCTACACCTTC
D gene: NA; J gene: TRBJ1-1; V gene: TRBV12-3/TRBV12-4; clone size: few; CDR3 protein: CASSLISGATEAFF; CDR3 DNA: TGTGCCAGCAGTTTAATCTCAGGGGCGACTGAAGCTTTCTTT
D gene: TRBD1; J gene: TRBJ1-6; V gene: TRBV7-2; clone size: many; CDR3 protein: CASSFQTGGNSPLHF; CDR3 DNA: TGTGCCAGCAGCTTCCAGACAGGGGGGAATTCACCCCTCCACTTT
D gene: TRBD2; J gene: TRBJ2-3; V gene: TRBV12-3/TRBV12-4; clone size: few; CDR3 protein: CASSFGGAPDTQYF; CDR3 DNA: TGTGCCAGCAGTTTCGGGGGGGCCCCCGATACGCAGTATTTT
D gene: NA; J gene: TRBJ1-5; V gene: TRBV2; clone size: NA; CDR3 protein: CASSPRVWSNQPQHF; CDR3 DNA: TGTGCCAGCAGTCCAAGGGTATGGAGCAATCAGCCCCAGCATTTT
D gene: NA; J gene: TRBJ1-1; V gene: TRBV11-2; clone size: many; CDR3 protein: CASSFTGDYTEAFF; CDR3 DNA: TGTGCCAGCAGCTTTACCGGGGATTACACTGAAGCTTTCTTT
D gene: NA; J gene: TRBJ2-1; V gene: TRBV28; clone size: many; CDR3 protein: CASGGTPYNEQFF; CDR3 DNA: TGTGCCAGCGGAGGGACACCGTACAATGAGCAGTTCTTC
D gene: TRBD2; J gene: TRBJ2-3; V gene: TRBV20-1; clone size: few; CDR3 protein: CSARVISTSGILESTDTQYF; CDR3 DNA: TGCAGTGCTAGAGTAATCTCGACTAGCGGGATACTGGAAAGCACAGATACGCAGTATTTT
D gene: TRBD1; J gene: TRBJ1-1; V gene: TRBV10-2; clone size: NA; CDR3 protein: CASRETDRVTEAFF; CDR3 DNA: TGCGCCAGCAGAGAGACGGACAGGGTAACTGAAGCTTTCTTT
D gene: TRBD1; J gene: TRBJ1-1; V gene: TRBV4-1; clone size: few; CDR3 protein: CASSAPGGLTEAFF; CDR3 DNA: TGCGCCAGCAGCGCCCCAGGGGGCCTCACTGAAGCTTTCTTT
D gene: NA; J gene: TRBJ1-2; V gene: TRBV7-9; clone size: NA; CDR3 protein: CASSSTGPPDGYTF; CDR3 DNA: TGTGCCAGCAGCAGTACAGGACCCCCCGATGGCTACACCTTC
D gene: NA; J gene: TRBJ2-3; V gene: TRBV7-7; clone size: few; CDR3 protein: CASSPASSPGLLTDTQYF; CDR3 DNA: TGTGCTAGCAGCCCCGCTTCGTCCCCGGGACTCCTCACAGATACGCAGTATTTT
D gene: TRBD2; J gene: TRBJ2-3; V gene: TRBV7-2; clone size: few; CDR3 protein: CASRRLAGGPSTDTQYF; CDR3 DNA: TGTGCCAGCAGACGACTAGCGGGAGGTCCTAGCACAGATACGCAGTATTTT
D gene: TRBD1; J gene: TRBJ2-7; V gene: TRBV28; clone size: few; CDR3 protein: CASSASTGYISYEQYF; CDR3 DNA: TGTGCCAGCAGTGCCTCGACAGGGTATATCTCCTACGAGCAGTACTTC
D gene: TRBD2; J gene: TRBJ2-7; V gene: TRBV7-9; clone size: NA; CDR3 protein: CASSPRVIAGGDEQYF; CDR3 DNA: TGTGCCAGCAGCCCCAGAGTGATAGCGGGAGGAGATGAGCAGTACTTC
D gene: NA; J gene: TRBJ1-1; V gene: TRBV2; clone size: many; CDR3 protein: CASSPGRGNPLNTEAFF; CDR3 DNA: TGTGCCAGCAGCCCCGGCAGGGGAAACCCTTTGAACACTGAAGCTTTCTTT
D gene: NA; J gene: TRBJ1-1; V gene: TRBV5-5; clone size: NA; CDR3 protein: CASSFPGGLAEAFF; CDR3 DNA: TGTGCCAGCAGCTTCCCAGGAGGGCTGGCTGAAGCTTTCTTT
D gene: NA; J gene: TRBJ1-4; V gene: TRBV7-2; clone size: NA; CDR3 protein: CASSLARISTNEKLFF; CDR3 DNA: TGTGCCAGCAGCTTAGCTCGGATTTCAACTAATGAAAAACTGTTTTTT
D gene: TRBD2; J gene: TRBJ2-3; V gene: TRBV6-4; clone size: NA; CDR3 protein: CASNQLAGSTDTQYF; CDR3 DNA: TGTGCCAGCAACCAACTAGCGGGGAGCACAGATACGCAGTATTTT
D gene: NA; J gene: TRBJ2-2; V gene: TRBV5-5; clone size: NA; CDR3 protein: CASSLTPGMAYTGELFF; CDR3 DNA: TGTGCCAGCAGCCTGACCCCGGGGATGGCGTACACCGGGGAGCTGTTTTTT